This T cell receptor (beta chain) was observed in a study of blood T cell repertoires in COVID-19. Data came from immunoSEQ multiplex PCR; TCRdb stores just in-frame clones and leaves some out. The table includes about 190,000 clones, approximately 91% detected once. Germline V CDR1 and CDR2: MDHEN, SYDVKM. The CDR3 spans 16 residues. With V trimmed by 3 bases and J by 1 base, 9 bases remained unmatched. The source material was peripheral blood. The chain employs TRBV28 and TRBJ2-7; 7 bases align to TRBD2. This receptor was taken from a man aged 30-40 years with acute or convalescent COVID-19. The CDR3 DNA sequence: TGTGCCAGCAGTTTCCATCTAGCGGCCCTTTCCTACGAGCAGTACTTC. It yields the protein CASSFHLAALSYEQYF.